The 14 T cell receptor beta chains presented below share a single source sample, sequenced in a study of CD8 T cells in ankylosing spondylitis. TCRdb independently ran MiXCR on the 5' RACE reads; one entry per CDR3 protein. The data show some 200,000 distinct CDR3 sequences, roughly 12% seen once. The sequenced material came from blood, either unsorted or a sorted T cell fraction (not recorded which). The receptors stem from a male donor with ankylosing spondylitis or in good health (not recorded which).

The chain carries TRBV18 and TRBJ2-1; D is possibly TRBD2 (6 bases). Germline CDR1 is KGHSH and CDR2 is LQKENI. The CDR3 has 17 amino acids. Between the trimmed V and J ends, which lost 2 bases and 0 bases, there was a span of 14 bases. DNA of the CDR3: TGTGCCAGCTCACCAAATTCGGGAGAACACTCCTACAATGAGCAGTTCTTC. It specifies CASSPNSGEHSYNEQFF.

This clonotype was detected many times. This chain joins TRBV19 and TRBJ2-1; D possibly matches TRBD1 or TRBD2 (5 bases each). Trimming took 7 bases from V and 8 from J, leaving 30 bases between them. The CDR3 sequence is 18 residues long. In germline, CDR1 is LNHDA, CDR2 SQIVND (reference sequence). CDR3 protein: CASTPTGGATAPVDEQFF. DNA of the CDR3: TGTGCCAGTACCCCAACAGGAGGAGCGACCGCCCCGGTGGATGAGCAGTTCTTC.

This clonotype was recorded at least ten times. V is TRBV7-2 and J is TRBJ2-2, with D unresolved. This CDR3 has 11 amino acids. From germline, CDR1 is SGHTA and CDR2 FQGNSA. Trimming cost V 3 bases and J 6 bases, with 2 bases left between them. The chain's CDR3 is CASSFAGELFF. The DNA of the CDR3 is TGTGCCAGCAGCTTTGCCGGGGAGCTGTTTTTT. The whole variable domain, remainder taken from reference TRBV7-2 and TRBJ2-2, is GAGVSQSPSNKVTEKGKDVELRCDPISGHTALYWYRQSLGQGLEFLIYFQGNSAPDKSGLPSDRFSAERTGGSVSTLTIQRTQQEDSAVYLCASSFAGELFFGEGSRLTVL.

This clonotype is labeled as medium-sized. The rearrangement joins TRBV27 to TRBJ2-1; 10 positions agree with TRBD2. The CDR3 totals 14 residues. From germline, CDR1 is MNHEY and CDR2 SMNVEV (reference sequence). Trimming at V came to 5 bases and at J to 7 bases, leaving 5 bases not matched to a gene. The CDR3 loop is CASSSGGARNEQFF. CDR3 DNA: TGTGCCAGCAGTAGCGGGGGGGCACGGAATGAGCAGTTCTTC.

This clonotype appeared a few times. CDR3 sequence reads: CATSETTGELFF. The CDR3 DNA reads as TGTGCCACCAGTGAGACAACCGGGGAGCTGTTTTTT. The rearrangement links TRBV24-1 to TRBJ2-2; D uncertain. Trimming stripped 4 bases from V and 5 bases from J, with 4 bases between. Germline assignment: CDR1 KGHDR and CDR2 SFDVKD. The CDR3 consists of 12 residues.

This clonotype was counted many times. J is TRBJ2-1 and V is TRBV3-1; TRBD2 matches 7 bases. V trimming: 8 bases; J trimming: 7 bases; junction bases outside the gene matches: 5. This CDR3 region has 12 residues. Germline V gene lookup returns CDR1 LGHDT and CDR2 YNNKEL (reference sequence). The CDR3 DNA reads as TGTGCCAGCGGGGACTACCGGAATGAGCAGTTCTTC. It yields the protein CASGDYRNEQFF.

This clonotype was counted ten times or more. The chain couples TRBV5-1 to TRBJ2-1; 12 nucleotides agree with TRBD2. This CDR3 has 16 amino acids. With 4 bases clipped from V and 4 bases from J, the junction kept 6 bases outside the gene matches. Germline loops: CDR1 SGHRS, CDR2 YFSETQ. The CDR3 is CASSPRLAGVYNEQFF. DNA for the CDR3: TGCGCCAGCAGCCCCCGACTAGCGGGGGTATACAATGAGCAGTTCTTC.

In this sample, this clonotype turned up many times. This chain connects TRBV6-4 to TRBJ1-1; D is perhaps TRBD1 (5 bases). The germline gives CDR1 MRHNA, CDR2 SNTAGT. CDR3 length: 15 amino acids. V lost 5 bases, J lost 1 base, and 14 bases lay in between. The CDR3 protein is CASSPVGGENTEAFF. CDR3 DNA sequence: TGTGCCAGCAGTCCGGTCGGGGGAGAGAACACTGAAGCTTTCTTT.

This clonotype was detected only a few times. The gene calls are TRBV6-1 and TRBJ2-3, with a tentative D call TRBD2 (7 bases). From germline, CDR1 is MNHNS and CDR2 SASEGT. This CDR3 spans 14 amino acids. Trimming pared 6 bases from V and 6 bases from J, leaving 16 bases between. This CDR3 reads CASSPEGGYDTQYF. CDR3 coding DNA: TGTGCCAGCAGCCCCGAGGGGGGGTATGATACGCAGTATTTT.

V gene TRBV19 combines with J gene TRBJ1-4; 7 bases align to TRBD1. The germline V gene has CDR1 LNHDA and CDR2 SQIVND (reference sequence). This CDR3 comprises 16 residues. V was pared by 5 bases and J by 7 bases, with 13 bases of the junction left unmatched. Here the CDR3 reads CASSVRQGLWAEKLFF. CDR3 sequence (DNA): TGTGCCAGTAGTGTCCGACAGGGCCTATGGGCTGAAAAACTGTTTTTT.

The V call is TRBV9, the J call TRBJ2-6, with 8 bases matching TRBD1. The germline V gene encodes CDR1 SGDLS and CDR2 YYNGEE. Trimming took 3 bases from V and 4 from J; bases not matched to a gene: 15. This CDR3 region has 19 residues. The CDR3, as DNA: TGTGCCAGCAGCGCCTTCACTTTTCAGGGGGCGACGGGGGCCAACGTCCTGACTTTC. It is translated as CASSAFTFQGATGANVLTF.

In its sample, this clonotype was seen many times. The rearrangement joins TRBV7-9 to TRBJ2-3; a weak D match, TRBD2 (6 bases). The CDR3 spans 15 residues. CDR1 and CDR2 from the germline V gene are SEHNR and FQNEAQ (reference sequence). Trimming removed 5 bases from V and 4 bases from J, with 16 bases in between. The CDR3 DNA follows: TGTGCCAGCAGCCGACTAGGCGGGAAGTCAGATACGCAGTATTTT. It translates to CASSRLGGKSDTQYF.

The chain joins TRBV20-1 to TRBJ2-1, with D perhaps TRBD2 (5 bases). The V end was cut by 1 base, the J end by 4 bases, with 11 bases between. In germline, CDR1 is DFQATT, CDR2 SNEGSKA (reference sequence). The CDR3 consists of 14 residues. The CDR3 coding sequence is TGCAGTGCTAGAGGAGGACTCCCTTACAATGAGCAGTTCTTC. Residues: CSARGGLPYNEQFF.

The V and J genes are TRBV30 and TRBJ2-1; 9 positions agree with TRBD1. The ends lost 1 base at V and 10 bases at J; junction bases unmatched: 14. CDR1 is GTSNPN, CDR2 SVGIG, per germline (reference sequence). The CDR3 runs to 16 residues. The CDR3 loop is CAWSDGASGGQGEQFF. CDR3 DNA sequence: TGTGCCTGGAGTGACGGGGCTAGCGGAGGACAGGGGGAGCAGTTCTTC.